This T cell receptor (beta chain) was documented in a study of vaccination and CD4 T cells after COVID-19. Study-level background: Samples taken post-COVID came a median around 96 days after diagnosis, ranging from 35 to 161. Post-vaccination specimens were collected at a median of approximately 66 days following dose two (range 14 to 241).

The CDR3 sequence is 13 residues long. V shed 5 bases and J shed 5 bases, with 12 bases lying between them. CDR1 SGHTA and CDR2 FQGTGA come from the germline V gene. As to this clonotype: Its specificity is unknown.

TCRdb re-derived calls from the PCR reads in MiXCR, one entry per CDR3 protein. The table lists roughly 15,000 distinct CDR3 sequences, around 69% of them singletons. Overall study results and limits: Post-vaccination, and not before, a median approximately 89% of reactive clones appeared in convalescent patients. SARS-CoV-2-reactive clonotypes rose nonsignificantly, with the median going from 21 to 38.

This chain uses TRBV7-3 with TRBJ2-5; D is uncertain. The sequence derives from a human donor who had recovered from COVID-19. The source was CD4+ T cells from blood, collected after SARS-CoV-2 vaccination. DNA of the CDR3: TGTGCCAGCAGCCCCCTACATGGGGAGACCCAGTACTTC. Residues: CASSPLHGETQYF.